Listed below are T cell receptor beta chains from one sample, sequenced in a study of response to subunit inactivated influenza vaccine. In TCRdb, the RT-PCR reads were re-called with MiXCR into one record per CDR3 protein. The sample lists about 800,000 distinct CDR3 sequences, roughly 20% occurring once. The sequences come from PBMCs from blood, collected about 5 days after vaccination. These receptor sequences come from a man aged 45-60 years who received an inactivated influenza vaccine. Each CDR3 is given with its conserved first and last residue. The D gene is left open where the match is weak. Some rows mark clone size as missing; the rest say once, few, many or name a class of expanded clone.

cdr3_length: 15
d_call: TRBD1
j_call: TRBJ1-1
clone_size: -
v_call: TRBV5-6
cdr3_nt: TGTGCCAGCAGCTTCTTTGACAGGGGGGAAACTGAAGCTTTCTTT
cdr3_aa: CASSFFDRGETEAFF

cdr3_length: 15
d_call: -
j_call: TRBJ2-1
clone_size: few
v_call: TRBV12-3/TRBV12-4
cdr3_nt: TGTGCCAGCAGTTTTTATAGCGGAAAAAACAATGAGCAGTTCTTC
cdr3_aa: CASSFYSGKNNEQFF

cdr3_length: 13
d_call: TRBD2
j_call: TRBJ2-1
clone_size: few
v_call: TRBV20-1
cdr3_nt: TGCAGTGCTAGCGCGGGGGGGTCCAATGAGCAGTTCTTC
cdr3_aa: CSASAGGSNEQFF

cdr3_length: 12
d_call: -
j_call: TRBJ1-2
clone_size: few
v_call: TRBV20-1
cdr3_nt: TGCAGTGCTGAGACAGTTAACTATGGCTACACCTTC
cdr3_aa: CSAETVNYGYTF

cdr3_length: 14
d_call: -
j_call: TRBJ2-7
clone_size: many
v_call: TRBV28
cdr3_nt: TGTGCCAGCAGCACCGGAACCGCCTCCTACGAGCAGTACTTC
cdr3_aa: CASSTGTASYEQYF

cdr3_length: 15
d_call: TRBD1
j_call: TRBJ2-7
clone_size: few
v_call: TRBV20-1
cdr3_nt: TGCAGTGCTAGAGAGCTGGGACAGGGGCCCTACGAGCAGTACTTC
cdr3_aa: CSARELGQGPYEQYF

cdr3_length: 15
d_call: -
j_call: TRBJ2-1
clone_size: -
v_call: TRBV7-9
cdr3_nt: TGTGCCAGCAGCTTCCCCTTACTAGTATACAATGAGCAGTTCTTC
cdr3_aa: CASSFPLLVYNEQFF

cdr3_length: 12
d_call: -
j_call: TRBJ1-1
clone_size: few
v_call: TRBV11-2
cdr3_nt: TGTGCCAGCAGCGGCGGGCGCGTTGAAGCTTTCTTT
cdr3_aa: CASSGGRVEAFF

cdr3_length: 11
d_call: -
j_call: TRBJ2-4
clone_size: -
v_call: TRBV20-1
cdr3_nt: TGCAGTGCTACAGTGGGGGACATTCAGTACTTC
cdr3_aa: CSATVGDIQYF

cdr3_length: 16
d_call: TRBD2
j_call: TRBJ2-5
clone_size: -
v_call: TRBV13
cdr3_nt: TGTGCCAGCAGCCCCCGGACTAGCGGGGGTCCGGAGACCCAGTACTTC
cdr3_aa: CASSPRTSGGPETQYF

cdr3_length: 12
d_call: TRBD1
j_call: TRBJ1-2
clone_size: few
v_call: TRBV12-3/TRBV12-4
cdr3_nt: TGTGCCAGCAGGGACAGGGGATATGGCTACACCTTC
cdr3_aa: CASRDRGYGYTF

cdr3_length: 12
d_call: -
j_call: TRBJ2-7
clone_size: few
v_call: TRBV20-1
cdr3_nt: TGCAGTGCTAGAGATGGGGCTGGCGAGCAGTACTTC
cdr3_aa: CSARDGAGEQYF

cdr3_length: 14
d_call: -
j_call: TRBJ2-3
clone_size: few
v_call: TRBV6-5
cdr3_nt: TGTGCCAGCAGTTTCGACTATACCACAGATACGCAGTATTTT
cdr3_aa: CASSFDYTTDTQYF

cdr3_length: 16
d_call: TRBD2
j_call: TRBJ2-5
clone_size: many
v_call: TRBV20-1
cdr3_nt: TGCAGTGCTAGAGATGTGCTAGCGGTTAAAGTGGAGACCCAGTACTTC
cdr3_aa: CSARDVLAVKVETQYF

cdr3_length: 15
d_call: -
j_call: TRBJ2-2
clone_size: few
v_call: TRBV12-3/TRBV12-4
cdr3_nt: TGTGCCAGCAGCCACTGGAGACGAAACACCGGGGAGCTGTTTTTT
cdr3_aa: CASSHWRRNTGELFF

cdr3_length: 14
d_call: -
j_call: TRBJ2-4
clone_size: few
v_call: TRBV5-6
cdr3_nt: TGTGCCAGCAGCACCCCGACCATGATCGACATTCAGTACTTC
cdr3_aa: CASSTPTMIDIQYF

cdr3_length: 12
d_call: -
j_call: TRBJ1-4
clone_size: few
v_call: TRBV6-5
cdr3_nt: TGTGCCAGCAGTTCCTCAGGGGAAAAACTGTTTTTT
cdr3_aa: CASSSSGEKLFF

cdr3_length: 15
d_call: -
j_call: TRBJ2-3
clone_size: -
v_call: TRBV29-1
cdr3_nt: TGCACCAACGATGTCGTTGTTGAGGTCACAGATACGCAGTATTTT
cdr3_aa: CTNDVVVEVTDTQYF

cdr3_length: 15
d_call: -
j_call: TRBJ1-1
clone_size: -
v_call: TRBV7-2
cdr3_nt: TGTGCCAGCAGCCTTCGTCAGGGGAGGTTCGCTGAAGCTTTCTTT
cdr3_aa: CASSLRQGRFAEAFF

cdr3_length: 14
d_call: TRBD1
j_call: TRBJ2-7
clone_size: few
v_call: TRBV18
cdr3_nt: TGTGCCAGCTCACCGGTAAGACAGGGAAACGAGCAGTACTTC
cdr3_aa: CASSPVRQGNEQYF

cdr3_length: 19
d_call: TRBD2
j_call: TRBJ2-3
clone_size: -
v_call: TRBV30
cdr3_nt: TGTGCCTGGAGTCCATTCATGGAGACTAGCGGGGGGCAAGCGGATACGCAGTATTTT
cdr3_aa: CAWSPFMETSGGQADTQYF

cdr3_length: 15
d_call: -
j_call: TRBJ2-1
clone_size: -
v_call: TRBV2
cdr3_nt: TGTGCCAGCAGAGACAGAGCCCGCCCGATTGGTGAGCAGTTCTTC
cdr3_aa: CASRDRARPIGEQFF

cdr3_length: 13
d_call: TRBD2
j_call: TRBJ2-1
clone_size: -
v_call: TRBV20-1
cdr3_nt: TGCAGTGCTAGAGAGACTAGCGCCCCTGAGCAGTTCTTC
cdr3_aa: CSARETSAPEQFF

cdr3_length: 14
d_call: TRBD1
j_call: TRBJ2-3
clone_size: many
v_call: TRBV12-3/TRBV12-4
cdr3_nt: TGCGCCAGCAGCACGACAGGGGGCGCAGATACGCAGTATTTT
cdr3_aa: CASSTTGGADTQYF

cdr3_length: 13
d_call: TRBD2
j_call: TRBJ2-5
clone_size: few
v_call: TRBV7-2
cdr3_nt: TGTGCCAGCAGCGTCCAGCGGGAGGGGACCCAGTACTTC
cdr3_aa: CASSVQREGTQYF

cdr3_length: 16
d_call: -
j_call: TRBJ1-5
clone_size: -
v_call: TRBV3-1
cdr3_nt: TGTGCCAGCAGCCAAGGAGGCAGAGCAAGGAATCAGCCCCAGCATTTT
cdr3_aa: CASSQGGRARNQPQHF

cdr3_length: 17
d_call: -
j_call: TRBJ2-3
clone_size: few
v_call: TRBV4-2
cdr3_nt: TGTGCCAGCAGCCAGCTCTGGACTAGGGGGAGCACAGATACGCAGTATTTT
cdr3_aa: CASSQLWTRGSTDTQYF

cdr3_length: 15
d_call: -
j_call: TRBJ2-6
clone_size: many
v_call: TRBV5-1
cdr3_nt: TGCGCCAGCAGCTTGGAGATACCTGGGGCCAACGTCCTGACTTTC
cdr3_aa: CASSLEIPGANVLTF

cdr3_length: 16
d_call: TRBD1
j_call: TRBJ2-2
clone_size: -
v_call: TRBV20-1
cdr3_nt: TGCAGTGCTAACTTAAGGACAGGGGCAAGGACCGGGGAGCTGTTTTTT
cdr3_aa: CSANLRTGARTGELFF

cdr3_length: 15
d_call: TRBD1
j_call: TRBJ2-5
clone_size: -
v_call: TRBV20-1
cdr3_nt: TGCAGTGCCTTAGCCTTGAGGGGGCGCGTGGAGACCCAGTACTTC
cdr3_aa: CSALALRGRVETQYF

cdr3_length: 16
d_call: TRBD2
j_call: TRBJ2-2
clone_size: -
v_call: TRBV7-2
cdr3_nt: TGTGCCAGCAGCCTACGACTAGCGGCTAACACCGGGGAGCTGTTTTTT
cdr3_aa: CASSLRLAANTGELFF

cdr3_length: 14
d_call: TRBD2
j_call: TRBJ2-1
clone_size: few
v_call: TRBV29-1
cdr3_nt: TGCAGCGTGGGACTAGCGGGAGTCCTATTTGAGCAGTTCTTC
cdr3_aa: CSVGLAGVLFEQFF

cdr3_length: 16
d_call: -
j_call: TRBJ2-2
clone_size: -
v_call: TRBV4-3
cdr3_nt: TGCGCCAGCAGCCAAGCAGTCGGCCTTTGGTCCGGGGAGCTGTTTTTT
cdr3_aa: CASSQAVGLWSGELFF

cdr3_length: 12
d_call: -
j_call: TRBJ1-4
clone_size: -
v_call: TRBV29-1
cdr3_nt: TGCAGCGTTGTTGCAACTAATGAAAAACTGTTTTTT
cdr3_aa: CSVVATNEKLFF

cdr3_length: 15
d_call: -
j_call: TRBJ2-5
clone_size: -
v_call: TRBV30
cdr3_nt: TGTGCCTGGAGTGTATTGGGCAGCCGGGGGGAGACCCAGTACTTC
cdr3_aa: CAWSVLGSRGETQYF

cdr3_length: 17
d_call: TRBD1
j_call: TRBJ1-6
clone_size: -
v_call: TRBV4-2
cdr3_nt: TGTGCCAGCAGCCAAGCTTGGTTACAGGGGGCCGATTCACCCCTCCACTTT
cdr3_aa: CASSQAWLQGADSPLHF

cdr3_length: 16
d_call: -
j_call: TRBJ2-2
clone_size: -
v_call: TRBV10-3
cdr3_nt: TGTGCCATCAGTGATAGGCCACGGGCGAACACCGGGGAGCTGTTTTTT
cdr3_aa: CAISDRPRANTGELFF

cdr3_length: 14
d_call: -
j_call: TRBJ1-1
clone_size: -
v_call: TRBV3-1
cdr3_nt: TGTGCCAGCAGCCCCGAAGGGGGGGCCGCTGAAGCTTTCTTT
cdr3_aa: CASSPEGGAAEAFF

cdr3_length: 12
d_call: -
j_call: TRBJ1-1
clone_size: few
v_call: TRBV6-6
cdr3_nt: TGTGCCAGCAGTTATCGAGGGGTTGAAGCTTTCTTT
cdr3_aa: CASSYRGVEAFF

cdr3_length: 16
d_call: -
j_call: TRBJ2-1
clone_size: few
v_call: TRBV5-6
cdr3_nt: TGTGCCAGCGCCCTAAGTGGATGGGCAGAGCAAAATGAGCAGTTCTTC
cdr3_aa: CASALSGWAEQNEQFF

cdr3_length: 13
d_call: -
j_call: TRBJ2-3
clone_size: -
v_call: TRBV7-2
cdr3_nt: TGTGCCAGCAGACGAAGCGGAGCTGATACGCAGTATTTT
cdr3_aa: CASRRSGADTQYF

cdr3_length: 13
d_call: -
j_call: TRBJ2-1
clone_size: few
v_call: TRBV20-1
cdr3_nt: TGCAGTGAACGGGGCCTCTCCTACAATGAGCAGTTCTTC
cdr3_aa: CSERGLSYNEQFF

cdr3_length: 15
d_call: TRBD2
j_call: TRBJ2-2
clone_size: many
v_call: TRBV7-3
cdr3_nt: TGTGCCAGCAGCACTAGCGGAGCGAACACCGGGGAGCTGTTTTTT
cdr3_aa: CASSTSGANTGELFF

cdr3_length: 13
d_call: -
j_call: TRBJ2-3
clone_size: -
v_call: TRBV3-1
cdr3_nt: TGTGCCAGCAGCCCTCTGGGTGTAAATACGCAGTATTTT
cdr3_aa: CASSPLGVNTQYF

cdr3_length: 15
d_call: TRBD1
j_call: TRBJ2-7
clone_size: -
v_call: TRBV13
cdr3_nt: TGTGCCAGCAGCCCCTCCGGGACAGGGGGCGGCGAGCAGTACTTC
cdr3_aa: CASSPSGTGGGEQYF

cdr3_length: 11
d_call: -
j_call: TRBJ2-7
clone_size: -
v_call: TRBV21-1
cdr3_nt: TGTGCCAGCAGCAAAGGGGACGGGCAGTACTTC
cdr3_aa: CASSKGDGQYF

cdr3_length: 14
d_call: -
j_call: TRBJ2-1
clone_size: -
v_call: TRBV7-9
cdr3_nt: TGTGCCAGCAGCTTCTCGACTGGGCAGGAAGAGCAGTTCTTC
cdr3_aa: CASSFSTGQEEQFF

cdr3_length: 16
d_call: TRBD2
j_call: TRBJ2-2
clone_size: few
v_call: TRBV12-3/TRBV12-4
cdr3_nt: TGTGCCAGTTCCAGGGGACTAGCCTTGAACACCGGGGAGCTGTTTTTT
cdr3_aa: CASSRGLALNTGELFF

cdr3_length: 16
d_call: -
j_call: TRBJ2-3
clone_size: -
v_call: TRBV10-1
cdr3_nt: TGCGCCAGGACCTCTGATTCCGGGCTCGACACAGATACGCAGTATTTT
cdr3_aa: CARTSDSGLDTDTQYF

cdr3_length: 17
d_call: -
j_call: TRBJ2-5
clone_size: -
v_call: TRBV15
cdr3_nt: TGTGCCACCAGCAGAGAGGGTAGGAGGGATCCGCAAGAGACCCAGTACTTC
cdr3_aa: CATSREGRRDPQETQYF

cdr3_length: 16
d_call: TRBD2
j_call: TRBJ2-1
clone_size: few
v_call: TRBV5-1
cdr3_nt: TGCGCCAGCAGCCGATTTCTAGCGGGAGAAGGGAATGAGCAGTTCTTC
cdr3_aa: CASSRFLAGEGNEQFF

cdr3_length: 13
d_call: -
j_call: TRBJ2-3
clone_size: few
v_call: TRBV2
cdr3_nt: TGTGCCAGCAATTGGGGGAACACAGATACGCAGTATTTT
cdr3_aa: CASNWGNTDTQYF

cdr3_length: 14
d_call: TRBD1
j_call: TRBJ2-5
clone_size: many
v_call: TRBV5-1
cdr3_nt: TGCGCCAGCAGTACACAGGGGGCCCAAGAGACCCAGTACTTC
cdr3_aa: CASSTQGAQETQYF

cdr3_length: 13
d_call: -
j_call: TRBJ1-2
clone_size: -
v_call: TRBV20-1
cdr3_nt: TGCAGTGCACCCGCCCAGGCTAAGTATGGCTACACCTTC
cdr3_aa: CSAPAQAKYGYTF

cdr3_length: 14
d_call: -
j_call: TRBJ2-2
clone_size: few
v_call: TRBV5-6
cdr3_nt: TGTGCCAGCAGCTGGGACTCCTACACCGGGGAGCTGTTTTTT
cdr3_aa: CASSWDSYTGELFF

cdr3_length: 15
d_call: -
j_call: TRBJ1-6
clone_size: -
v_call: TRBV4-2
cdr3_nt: TGTGCCAGCAGCCAAGATCCAGGGTTGGATTCACCCCTCCACTTT
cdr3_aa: CASSQDPGLDSPLHF

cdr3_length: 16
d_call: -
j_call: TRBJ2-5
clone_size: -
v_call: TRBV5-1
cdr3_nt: TGCGCCAGCAGCTTTTTATCAGGGGGGCCTGCGGAGACCCAGTACTTC
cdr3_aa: CASSFLSGGPAETQYF

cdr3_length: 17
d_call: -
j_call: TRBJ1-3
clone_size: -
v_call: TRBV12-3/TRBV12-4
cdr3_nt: TGTGCCAGCAGTCCGTCGGGCCCAGGCAGCTCTGGAAACACCATATATTTT
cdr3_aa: CASSPSGPGSSGNTIYF

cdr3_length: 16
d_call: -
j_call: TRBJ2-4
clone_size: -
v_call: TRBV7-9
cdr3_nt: TGTGCCAGCAGCTTAGCGAGCGGACTAGCCAAAAACATTCAGTACTTC
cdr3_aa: CASSLASGLAKNIQYF

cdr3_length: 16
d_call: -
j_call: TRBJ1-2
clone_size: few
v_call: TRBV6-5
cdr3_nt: TGTGCCAGCAGTCACCATCCTAGGCAGCCTAACTATGGCTACACCTTC
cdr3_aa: CASSHHPRQPNYGYTF